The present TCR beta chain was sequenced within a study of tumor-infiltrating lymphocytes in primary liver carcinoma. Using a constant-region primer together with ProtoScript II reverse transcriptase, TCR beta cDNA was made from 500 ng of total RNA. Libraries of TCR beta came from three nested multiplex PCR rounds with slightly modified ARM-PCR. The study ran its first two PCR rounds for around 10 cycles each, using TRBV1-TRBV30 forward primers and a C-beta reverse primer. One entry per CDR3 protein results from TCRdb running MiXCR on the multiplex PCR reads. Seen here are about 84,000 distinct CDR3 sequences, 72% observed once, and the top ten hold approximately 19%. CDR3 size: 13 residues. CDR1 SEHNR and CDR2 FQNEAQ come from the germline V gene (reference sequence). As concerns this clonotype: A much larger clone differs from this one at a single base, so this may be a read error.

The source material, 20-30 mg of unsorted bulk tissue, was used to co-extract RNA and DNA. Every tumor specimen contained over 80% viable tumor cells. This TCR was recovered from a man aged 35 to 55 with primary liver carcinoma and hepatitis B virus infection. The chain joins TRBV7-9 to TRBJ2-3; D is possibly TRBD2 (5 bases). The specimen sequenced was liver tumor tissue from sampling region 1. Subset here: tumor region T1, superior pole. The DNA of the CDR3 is TGTGCCAGCAGCTTTTTTGAGGGTGATATGCAGTATTTT. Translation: CASSFFEGDMQYF.